The T cell receptor beta chain described here comes from a study of response to subunit inactivated influenza vaccine. TCRdb called the RT-PCR reads again in MiXCR, with one record for every CDR3 protein. The table records fewer than 800,000 distinct CDR3 sequences, about a sixth of them present only once. This clonotype has a handful of counts. CDR3 length: 14 amino acids. The germline CDR1 and CDR2 sequences are MNHEY and SMNVEV (reference sequence). With 3 bases removed from V and 5 bases from J, the gap between germline ends came to 14 bases. The TCR sequence derives from a man between 50 and 59 years old who received an inactivated influenza vaccine. This rearrangement joins TRBV27 to TRBJ2-7; no reliable D call. Specimen: PBMCs from blood, collected roughly 12 days after vaccination. In nucleotides, the CDR3 is TGTGCCAGCAGTTTGCGGTCGGCCCCCCACGAGCAGTACTTC. Its translation: CASSLRSAPHEQYF.